The 23 T cell receptor beta chains below come from one sample, sequenced in a study of cytomegalovirus exposure and HLA in healthy donors. Researchers ran the PCR with 60 Vbeta and 13 Jbeta primers. The assay was immunoSEQ multiplex PCR, and TCRdb's table has in-frame clones only and misses some. The sample holds roughly 130,000 clones, roughly four fifths seen once. Sequencing was done on a sample of PBMCs. The receptors derive from a woman aged 45-65 years in good health and CMV-seropositive.

This chain uses TRBV6-5 with TRBJ2-5; TRBD1 is a possible D gene (6 bases). Germline V lookup: CDR1 MNHEY, CDR2 SVGAGI. The ends were cut back, 4 bases at V and 7 bases at J, with 16 bases in the middle. This CDR3 spans 14 amino acids. The CDR3 bases are TGTGCCAGCAGTTCGGACAGCAGCATAGCGACCCAGTACTTC. Translation gives CASSSDSSIATQYF.

The chain links TRBV6-5 to TRBJ1-3; no clear D. The germline V gene has CDR1 MNHEY and CDR2 SVGAGI. Trimming stripped 4 bases from V and 2 bases from J, with 9 bases between. This CDR3 is built from 14 residues. In DNA, the CDR3 is TGTGCCAGCAGTTGGTCGCGGACTGGAAACACCATATATTTT. Protein sequence: CASSWSRTGNTIYF.

CDR3 DNA: TGTGCCAGCAGCCCTGGGGAGGACTATAATTCACCCCTCCACTTT. As protein: CASSPGEDYNSPLHF. The J gene is TRBJ1-6, the V gene TRBV5-4; D is ambiguous. Germline lookup yields CDR1 SGHNT and CDR2 YYREEE (reference sequence). The CDR3 length is 15 residues. Trimming left V 4 bases short and J 3 bases short, with 11 bases between.

In its sample, this clone was seen once. The chain uses TRBV7-6 and TRBJ1-4; 9 positions match TRBD1. The CDR3 is made up of 15 amino acids. The germline gives CDR1 SGHVS, CDR2 FNYEAQ. Trimming took 3 bases from V and 6 from J; bases not matched to a gene: 5. The CDR3 here is CASSFGGQGDEKLFF. CDR3 coding DNA: TGTGCCAGCAGCTTCGGGGGACAGGGCGATGAAAAACTGTTTTTT.

This chain links TRBV7-2 with TRBJ2-4, with TRBD2 identical over 9 bases. CDR1 SGHTA and CDR2 FQGNSA come from the germline V gene. The junction had 8 bases not matched to a gene; V was cut back by 5 bases and J by 0 bases. The CDR3 is 17 residues long. This chain's CDR3 is CASSLLTSGIAKNIQYF. CDR3 bases: TGTGCCAGCAGCCTTTTGACTAGCGGCATAGCCAAAAACATTCAGTACTTC.

This clone was detected only a few times. This chain uses TRBV5-1 with TRBJ2-5; 9 bases are shared with TRBD1. With the DNA end fitting TRBJ2-7 better, the J assignment may be wrong. The germline gives CDR1 SGHRS, CDR2 YFSETQ. This CDR3 is built from 14 residues. The CDR3 bases are TGCGCCAGCAGCTCCGGACAGGGGCAAAACGAGCAGTACTTC. It specifies CASSSGQGQNEQYF.

This chain joins TRBV6-1 and TRBJ1-4, with TRBD1 matching 8 bases. Germline CDR1 MNHNS, CDR2 SASEGT. This CDR3 comprises 13 residues. V lost 6 bases and J lost 10; bases outside the gene matches: 7. This CDR3 is CASRGQGRRKLFF. CDR3 bases: TGTGCCAGCAGAGGACAGGGTCGACGAAAACTGTTTTTT.

V usage is TRBV6-5 and J usage is TRBJ1-5; no clear D gene. Trimming removed 2 bases from V and 8 bases from J, with 10 bases in between. Germline V gene lookup returns CDR1 MNHEY and CDR2 SVGAGI. CDR3 size: 13 residues. In DNA form, the CDR3 reads TGTGCCAGCAGTTACACCGTCGAGGAGCCCCAGCATTTT. It is translated as CASSYTVEEPQHF.

This chain joins TRBV18 and TRBJ1-2; 10 bases match TRBD1. CDR1 and CDR2 (germline): KGHSH, LQKENI. With 6 bases clipped from V and 7 bases from J, the junction kept 11 bases outside the gene matches. There are 15 residues in the CDR3. The CDR3 spells CASSTIAGTGVGYTF. The CDR3, as DNA: TGTGCCAGCTCCACAATAGCCGGGACAGGGGTTGGCTACACCTTC.

This clone occurred once. V gene TRBV5-5 combines with J gene TRBJ2-3; the match to TRBD1 covers 7 bases. The V gene's germline CDR1 is SGHKS and CDR2 YYEKEE (reference sequence). This CDR3 comprises 16 residues. The J segment lost 3 bases and the V segment lost 2 bases, leaving 9 bases of the junction unmatched. This chain's CDR3 is CASSFGTAYRTDTQYF. The CDR3 DNA follows: TGTGCCAGCAGCTTTGGGACAGCTTACAGGACAGATACGCAGTATTTT. The whole variable domain, remainder taken from reference TRBV5-5 and TRBJ2-3, is DAGVTQSPTHLIKTRGQQVTLRCSPISGHKSVSWYQQVLGQGPQFIFQYYEKEERGRGNFPDRFSARQFPNYSSELNVNALLLGDSALYLCASSFGTAYRTDTQYFGPGTRLTVL.

As to this clone: The same CDR3 also results from other DNA sequences found in this sample. The rearrangement uses TRBV19 and TRBJ1-1; the D is unclear. Germline CDR1 LNHDA, CDR2 SQIVND (reference sequence). Trimming left V 5 bases short and J 3 bases short, with 4 bases between. The CDR3 has 11 residues. CDR3 bases: TGTGCCAGTAGTCCCGACACTGAAGCTTTCTTT. Encoded protein: CASSPDTEAFF.

The chain has TRBV29-1 and TRBJ1-5, with D maybe TRBD1 (5 bases). The CDR3 covers 11 residues. Germline V gene sequence: CDR1 SQVTM, CDR2 ANQGSEA. The germline V and J ends were trimmed by 6 bases and 11 bases, with 14 bases remaining between them. The CDR3 region is CSVLTARTQHF. The CDR3 DNA is TGCAGCGTCCTGACAGCCCGCACCCAGCATTTT.

The chain carries TRBV27 and TRBJ1-4; the D is unclear. The V end lost 0 bases, the J end lost 4 bases, and 9 bases lay between the germline ends. The germline CDR1 and CDR2 sequences are MNHEY and SMNVEV (reference sequence). The CDR3 spans 15 residues. DNA of the CDR3: TGTGCCAGCAGTTTATCTCGGGGTAGTAATGAAAAACTGTTTTTT. Encoded protein: CASSLSRGSNEKLFF.

The J gene is TRBJ1-4, the V gene TRBV18; no clear D. The V end was cut by 3 bases, the J end by 6 bases, with 8 bases between. Germline V CDR1 and CDR2: KGHSH, LQKENI. This CDR3 has 13 residues. The CDR3 here is CASSPRGYEKLFF. The CDR3, as DNA: TGTGCCAGCTCACCTAGAGGGTATGAAAAACTGTTTTTT.

The rearrangement joins TRBV11-3 to TRBJ2-1; 8 nucleotides line up with TRBD2. This CDR3 has 16 residues. Germline CDR1 reads SGHNT; CDR2 reads YENEEA. V lost 3 bases to trimming and J lost 6 bases; unmatched junction nucleotides: 10. Written as DNA, the CDR3 is TGTGCCAGCAGCTTTCTGGGGGGCGCGGGGGGCAATGAGCAGTTCTTC. Its translation is CASSFLGGAGGNEQFF.

In the case of this clone: An end of the junction differs from the germline gene, which may be a read error. The CDR3 DNA is TGTGCTAGCAGCGCCACTAGCGGGGGGGCCTTTGGGGAGCTGTTTTTT. Translating gives CASSATSGGAFGELFF. This rearrangement joins TRBV7-7 to TRBJ2-2; 13 bases are shared with TRBD2. This CDR3 spans 16 amino acids. Germline V gene lookup returns CDR1 SSHAT and CDR2 FNYEAQ (reference sequence).

This chain uses TRBV5-1 with TRBJ1-3; perhaps TRBD1 as D (5 bases). Trimming removed 5 bases from V and 0 bases from J, with 12 bases in between. Germline CDR1 and CDR2: SGHRS and YFSETQ. The CDR3 spans 15 residues. CDR3 sequence reads: CASSVGGTSGNTIYF. CDR3 in DNA: TGCGCCAGCAGTGTAGGAGGGACCTCTGGAAACACCATATATTTT.

The genes are TRBV10-3 and TRBJ2-7, with TRBD1 as a possible D gene (7 bases). Germline-derived CDR1 and CDR2 are ENHRY and SYGVKD. Trimming removed 7 bases at V and 2 bases at J, with 12 bases between. The CDR3 totals 13 residues. CDR3 protein: CAIMAGQPYEQYF. The CDR3 DNA reads TGTGCCATCATGGCGGGACAGCCCTACGAGCAGTACTTC.

The CDR3 DNA follows: TGTGCCAGCAGGAGACTAGCGATAGATACGCAGTATTTT. It specifies CASRRLAIDTQYF. The chain combines TRBV2 with TRBJ2-3, with TRBD2 matching over 8 bases. V trimming: 6 bases; J trimming: 5 bases; junction bases outside the gene matches: 4. The V gene's germline CDR1 is SNHLY and CDR2 FYNNEI. The CDR3 sequence is 13 residues long.

This chain connects TRBV29-1 to TRBJ2-2; tentative D call: TRBD2 (6 bases). Trimming removed 5 bases from V and 7 bases from J, with 8 bases in between. Germline assignment: CDR1 SQVTM and CDR2 ANQGSEA. The CDR3 covers 11 residues. This CDR3 reads CSVTEGGELFF. The CDR3 DNA reads TGCAGCGTTACGGAGGGCGGGGAGCTGTTTTTT.

This clone was seen many times. The J gene is TRBJ1-3, the V gene TRBV5-5; TRBD1 is a possible D gene (6 bases). CDR1 SGHKS and CDR2 YYEKEE come from the germline V gene (reference sequence). The CDR3 sequence is 14 residues long. V lost 3 bases and J 1 base, leaving 8 bases between the germline ends. The CDR3 coding sequence is TGTGCCAGCAGCTCGACAGGTTCTGGAAACACCATATATTTT. Translation: CASSSTGSGNTIYF.

This clone was seen a single time. The chain links TRBV6-5 to TRBJ2-3, with 10 bases that match TRBD2. V gave up 11 bases and J gave up 1 base; unmatched junction bases: 9. Germline loops: CDR1 MNHEY, CDR2 SVGAGI. This CDR3 is 15 amino acids long. CDR3 bases: TGTGCCGCCTCACGAGGACTAGCGGGCACAGATACGCAGTATTTT. Protein sequence: CAASRGLAGTDTQYF.

The V and J genes are TRBV18 and TRBJ2-3; TRBD2 is a possible D gene (6 bases). V dropped 4 bases and J dropped 0 bases, with 11 bases sitting between them. This CDR3 has 15 amino acids. Germline values: CDR1 KGHSH, CDR2 LQKENI. The CDR3 region has the DNA TGTGCCAGCTCACGTAGCGGAACTAGCACAGATACGCAGTATTTT. Its protein is CASSRSGTSTDTQYF.